Below, 15 T cell receptor beta chains from the same sample are listed, as sequenced in a study of cytomegalovirus exposure and HLA in healthy donors. Clones were read by immunoSEQ multiplex PCR, and TCRdb kept only the in-frame ones, dropping some. The repertoire holds roughly 52,000 clones, with approximately 92% as singletons. Sequencing used PBMCs. The receptors derive from a man aged 18 to 30 in good health and CMV-seronegative.

The chain employs TRBV6-5 and TRBJ1-4, with D possibly TRBD1 on 6 matching bases. Trimming took 6 bases from V and 3 from J, leaving 11 bases between them. The CDR3 length is 14 residues. Germline assignment: CDR1 MNHEY and CDR2 SVGAGI. CDR3 loop: CASSSTGSNEKLFF. Written as DNA, the CDR3 is TGTGCCAGCAGCTCGACAGGATCTAATGAAAAACTGTTTTTT.

This clone was seen only once. The chain combines TRBV6-1 with TRBJ2-7; D may be TRBD2 (6 bases). V was shortened by 0 bases and J by 2 bases, with 11 bases between the two germline ends. CDR3 size: 15 residues. Per germline, CDR1 MNHNS and CDR2 SASEGT. The CDR3 loop reads CASSEARDFPYEQYF. CDR3 sequence (DNA): TGTGCCAGCAGTGAAGCGCGGGACTTTCCCTACGAGCAGTACTTC.

The V gene is TRBV27, the J gene TRBJ1-2; D remains ambiguous. Trimming took 2 bases from V and 6 from J, leaving 13 bases between them. This CDR3 region has 14 residues. Germline V CDR1 and CDR2: MNHEY, SMNVEV (reference sequence). The CDR3 sequence: CASSLRPRVHGYTF. CDR3 sequence (DNA): TGTGCCAGCAGTTTAAGGCCGAGGGTCCATGGCTACACCTTC.

This chain uses TRBV10-3 with TRBJ1-2; D gene unclear. Germline values: CDR1 ENHRY, CDR2 SYGVKD. The CDR3 covers 15 residues. The germline V and J ends were trimmed by 0 bases and 7 bases, with 15 bases remaining between them. The CDR3 protein is CAISESNVASFGYTF. In nucleotides, the CDR3 is TGTGCCATCAGTGAGTCGAATGTGGCTTCCTTTGGCTACACCTTC.

The chain carries TRBV5-1 and TRBJ2-7; 8 bases match TRBD1. CDR1 SGHRS and CDR2 YFSETQ come from the germline V gene. This CDR3 region has 17 residues. The V and J ends lost 4 bases and 0 bases, in that order; junction bases with no gene match: 12. This CDR3 is CASSPRQGPPSSYEQYF. The CDR3 DNA follows: TGCGCCAGCAGCCCACGACAGGGGCCACCGAGCTCCTACGAGCAGTACTTC. The variable domain in full, with the rest retrieved from reference TRBV5-1 and TRBJ2-7, is KAGVTQTPRYLIKTRGQQVTLSCSPISGHRSVSWYQQTPGQGLQFLFEYFSETQRNKGNFPGRFSGRQFSNSRSEMNVSTLELGDSALYLCASSPRQGPPSSYEQYFGPGTRLTVT.

This clone was detected once. This chain connects TRBV5-5 to TRBJ1-2, with 7 bases lining up with TRBD1. V dropped 6 bases and J dropped 2; count of bases not matched to a gene: 7. The CDR3 loop spans 14 amino acids. Germline V CDR1 and CDR2: SGHKS, YYEKEE (reference sequence). The CDR3 DNA reads TGTGCCAGCATCTTAGGGACAGCAAACTATGGCTACACCTTC. Its protein product is CASILGTANYGYTF.

This chain links TRBV28 with TRBJ2-1, with 9 bases matching TRBD2. V was clipped by 5 bases and J by 7 bases; unmatched bases: 15. CDR1 is MDHEN and CDR2 is SYDVKM in the germline V gene. The CDR3 runs 17 residues. The CDR3, as DNA: TGTGCCAGCAGTGGCCGCGGGAGCGGGAGGTTCGGAAATGAGCAGTTCTTC. Its translation is CASSGRGSGRFGNEQFF.

The gene calls are TRBV7-6 and TRBJ2-7; tentatively, D is TRBD1 (6 bases). This CDR3 has 13 amino acids. Per germline, CDR1 SGHVS and CDR2 FNYEAQ. V lost 6 bases, J lost 2 bases, and 11 bases lay in between. CDR3 nucleotide sequence: TGTGCCAGCAGTATGGACAGCCCCTACGAGCAGTACTTC. It yields the protein CASSMDSPYEQYF.

Only one count was recorded for this clone. The chain couples TRBV4-2 to TRBJ2-1; D is possibly TRBD2 (5 bases). The V and J ends lost 0 bases and 2 bases respectively, with 11 bases between them. Germline V gives CDR1 LGHNA, CDR2 YNFKEQ. The length of the CDR3 is 16 residues. The CDR3 spells CASSQDSAGTYNEQFF. CDR3 nucleotides: TGTGCCAGCAGCCAAGATTCCGCGGGTACCTACAATGAGCAGTTCTTC.

The V call is TRBV30, the J call TRBJ2-3; tentatively, D is TRBD2 (5 bases). This CDR3 contains 13 residues. V lost 1 base and J lost 6, with 11 bases in between. Germline CDR1 is GTSNPN and CDR2 is SVGIG (reference sequence). CDR3 DNA sequence: TGTGCCTGGAGTGAGAGGGTCTTGGATACGCAGTATTTT. Its translation: CAWSERVLDTQYF.

This chain links TRBV19 with TRBJ1-4, with unresolved D. CDR1 is LNHDA, CDR2 SQIVND, per germline (reference sequence). The CDR3 spans 15 residues. Deletions cut 2 bases from V and 8 bases from J, with 15 bases between. The CDR3 sequence is CASSIFWQEGEKLFF. CDR3 nucleotides: TGTGCCAGTAGTATATTTTGGCAGGAAGGCGAAAAACTGTTTTTT.

This chain links TRBV27 with TRBJ2-1; 9 bases agree with TRBD1. Germline-derived CDR1 and CDR2 are MNHEY and SMNVEV (reference sequence). Germline trimming cut 5 bases from V and 8 bases from J; bases unmatched to any gene: 10. The CDR3 has 15 residues. CDR3 DNA sequence: TGTGCCAGCAGTCCCGGACAGGGGAGGAGGGATGAGCAGTTCTTC. It encodes CASSPGQGRRDEQFF.

The chain couples TRBV6-5 to TRBJ2-1, with 8 bases that match TRBD2. This CDR3 is built from 15 residues. The germline CDR1 and CDR2 sequences are MNHEY and SVGAGI. The J segment lost 6 bases and the V segment lost 2 bases, leaving 6 bases of the junction unmatched. This CDR3 is CASSYRREAGNEQFF. The CDR3 DNA reads TGTGCCAGCAGTTACCGGCGGGAGGCGGGCAATGAGCAGTTCTTC.

This chain joins TRBV6-1 and TRBJ1-1; D is possibly TRBD1 (5 bases). The CDR3 runs to 13 residues. V was clipped by 8 bases and J by 1 base, with 11 bases between them. Germline V gives CDR1 MNHNS, CDR2 SASEGT. CDR3 sequence (DNA): TGTGCCAGCGGGGGACTTCGGAACACTGAAGCTTTCTTT. Translation: CASGGLRNTEAFF.

The table lists this clone with a count of one. The V call is TRBV7-8, the J call TRBJ2-7, with 12 bases matching TRBD2. Losses at the gene ends were 5 bases for V and 1 base for J; bases not matched to a gene: 3. The germline V gene has CDR1 SGHVS and CDR2 FQNEAQ. The CDR3 runs 15 residues. CDR3 sequence (DNA): TGTGCCAGCAGCGCGACTAGCGGGAGATCCTACGAGCAGTACTTC. It encodes CASSATSGRSYEQYF.